Listed below are T cell receptor beta chains from one sample, sequenced in a study of T cells in Graves' hyperthyroidism and ophthalmopathy. TCRdb processed the multiplex PCR reads anew with MiXCR; each CDR3 protein has one entry. This sample has over 450,000 distinct CDR3 sequences, with roughly a sixth found just once. Material for sequencing was blood. These receptors were taken from a woman aged 18-30 years with Graves' ophthalmopathy. CDR3s include the opening cysteine and the closing phenylalanine or tryptophan. D genes are given only for firm matches. A clone size is listed for some rows: how often the clone was seen (once, few, many), or a class if it is expanded.

j_call,v_call,clone_size,d_call,cdr3_aa,cdr3_nt
TRBJ2-3,TRBV5-1,NA,TRBD2,CASSGGEVDTQYF,TGCGCCAGCTCCGGGGGGGAAGTCGATACGCAGTATTTT
TRBJ2-1,TRBV3-2,many,NA,CASSQDRRTPNEQFF,TGTGCCAGCAGCCAAGATCGACGGACACCGAATGAGCAGTTCTTC
TRBJ1-5,TRBV20-1,NA,NA,CSARDLLRGPQHF,TGCAGTGCTAGAGATCTCCTCCGTGGGCCCCAGCATTTT
TRBJ1-1,TRBV5-6,many,NA,CASSSGGSEAFF,TGTGCCAGCAGCTCGGGGGGATCCGAAGCTTTCTTT
TRBJ1-5,TRBV28,NA,NA,CASSLSIWEGNQPQHF,TGTGCCAGCAGTTTATCAATCTGGGAAGGCAATCAGCCCCAGCATTTT
TRBJ2-7,TRBV27,few,NA,CASSFARKAYEQYF,TGTGCCAGCAGTTTCGCACGGAAGGCCTACGAGCAGTACTTC
TRBJ2-5,TRBV28,many,NA,CASSLLIQETQYF,TGTGCCAGCAGTTTATTAATCCAAGAGACCCAGTACTTC
TRBJ1-2,TRBV9,NA,NA,CASSVDPGALYGYTF,TGTGCCAGCAGCGTAGATCCAGGCGCCCTCTATGGCTACACCTTC
TRBJ1-5,TRBV28,many,NA,CASSGGGGHNQPQHF,TGTGCCAGCAGTGGAGGGGGGGGTCACAATCAGCCCCAGCATTTT
TRBJ2-3,TRBV9,NA,NA,CASSVISVPDTQYF,TGTGCCAGCAGCGTTATTAGCGTCCCAGATACGCAGTATTTT
TRBJ2-1,TRBV12-3/TRBV12-4,many,NA,CASTSSYNEQFF,TGTGCCAGCACGAGCTCCTACAATGAGCAGTTCTTC
TRBJ2-1,TRBV5-1,NA,TRBD2,CASSPTLAGGLPYNEQFF,TGCGCCAGCAGCCCAACACTAGCGGGGGGACTCCCCTACAATGAGCAGTTCTTC
TRBJ1-1,TRBV12-3/TRBV12-4,NA,NA,CASISQGPTEAFF,TGTGCCAGCATTTCGCAGGGGCCCACTGAAGCTTTCTTT
TRBJ2-3,TRBV30,NA,TRBD2,CAWGPWTSGFTDTQYF,TGTGCCTGGGGACCCTGGACTAGCGGATTCACAGATACGCAGTATTTT
TRBJ2-7,TRBV28,many,TRBD1,CASSPLGTGSSYEQYF,TGTGCCAGCAGTCCCCTAGGGACAGGGTCCTCCTACGAGCAGTACTTC
TRBJ2-5,TRBV7-2,many,NA,CASSLIPSGETQYF,TGTGCCAGCAGCTTAATCCCCTCCGGGGAGACCCAGTACTTC
TRBJ2-5,TRBV7-2,many,NA,CASSTVGQETQYF,TGTGCCAGCAGCACGGTTGGCCAAGAGACCCAGTACTTC
TRBJ2-2,TRBV27,many,NA,CASSYSRGNTGELFF,TGTGCCAGCAGTTACAGCCGGGGAAACACCGGGGAGCTGTTTTTT
TRBJ1-1,TRBV11-2,many,TRBD1,CASSFSGTGDEAFF,TGTGCCAGCAGCTTTTCCGGGACAGGGGATGAAGCTTTCTTT
TRBJ1-1,TRBV3-1,many,NA,CASSQDQQVFAEAFF,TGTGCCAGCAGCCAAGATCAACAGGTATTCGCTGAAGCTTTCTTT
TRBJ1-1,TRBV20-1,few,NA,CSAGPDTEAFF,TGCAGTGCTGGCCCGGACACTGAAGCTTTCTTT
TRBJ1-3,TRBV28,few,TRBD1,CASSLLGGSSGNTIYF,TGTGCCAGCAGTTTACTAGGGGGCAGCTCTGGAAACACCATATATTTT
TRBJ1-1,TRBV20-1,few,NA,CSASEDQNTEAFF,TGCAGTGCTAGCGAGGACCAGAACACTGAAGCTTTCTTT
TRBJ2-3,TRBV7-9,many,NA,CASSLLPMDSSGTDTQYF,TGTGCCAGCAGCTTATTACCAATGGACAGTTCGGGCACAGATACGCAGTATTTT
TRBJ2-7,TRBV20-1,many,NA,CSASDGRNEQYF,TGCAGTGCTAGTGACGGAAGAAACGAGCAGTACTTC
TRBJ2-5,TRBV5-1,NA,NA,CASSGTGGGGTNGETQYF,TGCGCCAGCAGCGGAACAGGGGGGGGAGGGACCAACGGAGAGACCCAGTACTTC
TRBJ2-2,TRBV29-1,NA,NA,CSVEDGRGELFF,TGCAGCGTTGAAGATGGGCGCGGGGAGCTGTTTTTT
TRBJ2-5,TRBV4-3,NA,TRBD2,CASQRSSPGLGKETQYF,TGCGCCAGCCAGCGTTCCTCCCCGGGACTAGGAAAAGAGACCCAGTACTTC
TRBJ2-1,TRBV3-1,NA,NA,CASSQAVLGSSYEQFF,TGTGCCAGCAGCCAAGCGGTTTTGGGGAGTTCTTATGAGCAGTTCTTC
TRBJ2-5,TRBV6-1,few,NA,CASGTGTGRQETQYF,TGTGCCAGCGGTACCGGGACCGGACGGCAAGAGACCCAGTACTTC
TRBJ2-2,TRBV7-3,NA,TRBD1,CASSLGTDLNTGELFF,TGTGCCAGCAGCTTAGGGACAGACCTGAACACCGGGGAGCTGTTTTTT